Presented here are 32 T cell receptor beta chains from one specimen sequenced in a study of blood T cells in healthy people across ages. Primed by a sample-barcoded 5' primer and a J-beta primer mix, a second PCR proceeded for 7 to 11 cycles. TCRdb processed the 5' RACE reads anew with MiXCR; each CDR3 protein has one entry. The repertoire includes 1.5 million to 2 million distinct CDR3 sequences, 28% of them detected once, and 7.7% sits in the top ten. Sample: blood. The receptors were sampled from a woman younger than 45 in good health.

The J gene is TRBJ1-2, the V gene TRBV3-1; possible D gene TRBD1, 6 bases. CDR3 length: 13 residues. Germline CDR1 LGHDT, CDR2 YNNKEL (reference sequence). Trimming removed 6 bases at V and 7 bases at J, with 15 bases between. The CDR3 DNA follows: TGTGCCAGCAGGCCGACAGGCAGGGGTGGCTACACCTTC. Protein: CASRPTGRGGYTF.

This rearrangement joins TRBV7-9 to TRBJ2-1; no clear D gene. V lost 8 bases and J 3 bases, leaving 8 bases between the germline ends. The V gene's germline CDR1 is SEHNR and CDR2 FQNEAQ (reference sequence). CDR3 length: 12 amino acids. CDR3 coding DNA: TGTGCCAGCGGCCTGGTCTACAATGAGCAGTTCTTC. Its protein is CASGLVYNEQFF.

The chain employs TRBV2 and TRBJ2-1, with TRBD1 matching over 11 bases. Trimming removed 3 bases from V and 9 bases from J; junction bases left unmatched: 7. CDR3 length: 15 residues. CDR1 SNHLY and CDR2 FYNNEI come from the germline V gene. This CDR3 is CASSELGQGAGEQFF. CDR3 DNA sequence: TGTGCCAGCAGTGAGTTAGGACAGGGGGCGGGTGAGCAGTTCTTC. Variable domain in full (rest from reference TRBV2 and TRBJ2-1): EPEVTQTPSHQVTQMGQEVILRCVPISNHLYFYWYRQILGQKVEFLVSFYNNEISEKSEIFDDQFSVERPDGSNFTLKIRSTKLEDSAMYFCASSELGQGAGEQFFGPGTRLTVL.

The table lists this clonotype with a few counts. This chain joins TRBV3-1 and TRBJ2-7; TRBD1 agrees at 9 bases. The CDR3 length is 16 residues. Per the germline V gene, CDR1 is LGHDT and CDR2 is YNNKEL (reference sequence). V lost 3 bases, J lost 5 bases, and 11 bases stayed unmatched. CDR3 region: CASSQLRTGGNNEQYF. CDR3 nucleotides: TGTGCCAGCAGCCAGCTGAGAACAGGGGGCAACAACGAGCAGTACTTC.

V is TRBV18 and J is TRBJ2-7, with 10 positions matching TRBD2. The V gene's germline CDR1 is KGHSH and CDR2 LQKENI. The CDR3 sequence is 14 residues long. V was clipped by 0 bases and J by 11 bases; unmatched bases: 7. CDR3 sequence (DNA): TGTGCCAGCTCACCACCTCTAGCGGGGGTCGGGAAGTACTTC. Amino acid sequence: CASSPPLAGVGKYF.

The chain couples TRBV6-1 to TRBJ2-4; TRBD2 might be the D (6 bases). This CDR3 is built from 15 residues. Trimming cost V 3 bases and J 14 bases, with 23 bases left between them. Germline assignment: CDR1 MNHNS and CDR2 SASEGT. The CDR3 nucleotides read TGTGCCAGCAGTGATATTTCAGATCGGAGGGAGAATGAGTACTTC. This codes for CASSDISDRRENEYF.

V is TRBV28 and J is TRBJ1-2, with 7 bases matching TRBD1. Losses at the gene ends were 5 bases for V and 8 bases for J; bases not matched to a gene: 11. Germline V gene sequence: CDR1 MDHEN, CDR2 SYDVKM. The CDR3 has 14 residues. CDR3 DNA sequence: TGTGCCAGCAGTCCCCTCGGGGGGGGACAGGGCTACACCTTC. Its protein product is CASSPLGGGQGYTF.

The chain recombines TRBV20-1 with TRBJ1-6; D possibly corresponds to TRBD1 (6 bases). Trimming cost V 0 bases and J 10 bases, with 19 bases left between them. From germline, CDR1 is DFQATT and CDR2 SNEGSKA (reference sequence). The CDR3 totals 16 residues. CDR3 loop: CSARDKRGLGGSPLHF. CDR3 DNA: TGCAGTGCTAGAGATAAGCGGGGGCTAGGTGGATCACCCCTCCACTTT.

The V and J genes are TRBV28 and TRBJ1-1; D may be TRBD1 (5 bases). The CDR3 is 13 amino acids. V shed 5 bases and J shed 6 bases, with 13 bases lying between them. Per germline, CDR1 MDHEN and CDR2 SYDVKM. The CDR3 region is CASSTGTSPEAFF. CDR3 DNA: TGTGCCAGCAGTACCGGGACCAGCCCTGAAGCTTTCTTT. The full variable domain, completed using reference TRBV28 and TRBJ1-1, is DVKVTQSSRYLVKRTGEKVFLECVQDMDHENMFWYRQDPGLGLRLIYFSYDVKMKEKGDIPEGYSVSREKKERFSLILESASTNQTSMYLCASSTGTSPEAFFGQGTRLTVV.

This clonotype was detected only a few times. CDR3: CASSPRALNTDTQYF. Written as DNA, the CDR3 is TGTGCCAGCTCCCCCAGAGCACTCAACACAGATACGCAGTATTTT. The V gene is TRBV6-1, the J gene TRBJ2-3; D is undetermined. Germline assignment: CDR1 MNHNS and CDR2 SASEGT. The CDR3 loop spans 15 amino acids. Trimming cost V 8 bases and J 2 bases, with 17 bases left between them.

The sample holds a few counts of this clonotype. The V gene is TRBV18, the J gene TRBJ1-1; no firm D call. Germline CDR1 is KGHSH and CDR2 is LQKENI. This CDR3 spans 16 amino acids. Trimming cost V 3 bases and J 0 bases, with 14 bases left between them. In DNA, the CDR3 is TGTGCCAGCTCACCGCTGGGTATAACCCTGAACACTGAAGCTTTCTTT. As protein: CASSPLGITLNTEAFF.

V is TRBV2 and J is TRBJ2-7, with D unresolved. Between the trimmed V and J ends, which lost 8 bases and 3 bases, there was a span of 11 bases. CDR3 length equals 12 residues. Germline V gives CDR1 SNHLY, CDR2 FYNNEI. CDR3 in amino acids: CASLDVNYEQYF. The CDR3, as DNA: TGTGCCAGCCTCGACGTAAACTACGAGCAGTACTTC.

This clonotype was observed a handful of times. The CDR3 region has the DNA TGCAGCGTTCGGGACGGGAGATACAATGAGCAGTTCTTC. This gives the protein CSVRDGRYNEQFF. This chain connects TRBV29-1 to TRBJ2-1, with D possibly TRBD2 on 6 matching bases. V lost 5 bases and J lost 4, with 12 bases in between. Germline-derived CDR1 and CDR2 are SQVTM and ANQGSEA. This CDR3 is 13 amino acids long.

This clonotype was detected ten times or more. The V gene is TRBV6-6, the J gene TRBJ2-1; a possible D gene is TRBD2 (6 bases). Trimming cost V 11 bases and J 7 bases, with 15 bases left between them. The CDR3 has 12 amino acids. Germline V CDR1 and CDR2: MNHNY, SVGAGI (reference sequence). The CDR3 loop reads CAAGGSVNEQFF. The DNA of the CDR3 is TGTGCCGCAGGAGGGTCAGTAAATGAGCAGTTCTTC.

This clonotype occurred many times. This chain uses TRBV7-8 with TRBJ2-7, with 11 bases lining up with TRBD1. This CDR3 contains 15 residues. The germline V gene has CDR1 SGHVS and CDR2 FQNEAQ. The junction had 2 bases not matched to a gene; V was cut back by 1 base and J by 3 bases. In DNA, the CDR3 is TGTGCCAGCAGCTTAGACGGGACAGGGGGCTACGAGCAGTACTTC. Translated, it gives CASSLDGTGGYEQYF.

This clonotype was seen many times. The chain is built from TRBV12-3 or TRBV12-4 and TRBJ1-5; D is undetermined. This CDR3 spans 13 amino acids. V shed 5 bases and J shed 0 bases, with 5 bases lying between them. The CDR3 is CASSRISNQPQHF. The CDR3 DNA reads as TGTGCCAGCAGTCGAATTAGCAATCAGCCCCAGCATTTT.

The gene calls are TRBV7-9 and TRBJ1-2, with a weak D call TRBD1 (5 bases). The CDR3 contains 13 residues. Germline CDR1 SEHNR, CDR2 FQNEAQ (reference sequence). Trimming removed 8 bases at V and 3 bases at J, with 13 bases between. CDR3 sequence (DNA): TGTGCCAGCCATACGGGGCCAGACTATGGCTACACCTTC. It translates to CASHTGPDYGYTF.

This clonotype came up many times. The chain is built from TRBV20-1 and TRBJ2-1, with TRBD2 matching 8 bases. CDR1 DFQATT and CDR2 SNEGSKA come from the germline V gene (reference sequence). V gave up 4 bases and J gave up 2 bases; unmatched junction bases: 4. The CDR3 has 14 amino acids. CDR3 sequence reads: CSAISGGTYNEQFF. The CDR3 DNA reads TGCAGTGCTATCTCGGGAGGGACCTACAATGAGCAGTTCTTC.

The gene calls are TRBV20-1 and TRBJ2-1; D is undetermined. The CDR3 runs to 15 residues. From germline, CDR1 is DFQATT and CDR2 SNEGSKA (reference sequence). Trimming stripped 6 bases from V and 6 bases from J, with 21 bases between. Here the CDR3 reads CSALYRPTGINEQFF. Written as DNA, the CDR3 is TGCAGTGCCCTGTACCGTCCTACCGGCATCAATGAGCAGTTCTTC.

With respect to this clonotype: A read error may produce the germline difference seen at one junction end. The genes are TRBV11-2 and TRBJ1-4; D not certain. The CDR3 has 14 amino acids. Germline-derived CDR1 and CDR2 are SGHAT and FQNNGV. The CDR3 protein is CASSLGGANEKRFF. DNA of the CDR3: TGTGCCAGCAGCTTAGGGGGAGCTAATGAAAAACGGTTTTTT.

This clonotype was seen more than once but under ten times. Its ends do not fully match the called genes, so a read error is possible. The CDR3 DNA sequence: TGCGCCAGCCGCCAAGATAATAGTCGGGGAGGGCCGAGGAACGGAGATACGCAGTATTTT. Translated: CASRQDNSRGGPRNGDTQYF. The chain uses TRBV4-3 and TRBJ2-3; 7 bases map to TRBD2. The germline V gene has CDR1 LGHNA and CDR2 YSLEER. The CDR3 spans 20 residues.

In this sample, this clonotype turned up a few times. The rearrangement links TRBV20-1 to TRBJ2-2; 7 nucleotides match TRBD2. The CDR3 consists of 17 residues. Trimming took 1 base from V and 8 from J; bases not matched to a gene: 16. CDR1 and CDR2 from the germline V gene are DFQATT and SNEGSKA (reference sequence). CDR3: CSARGGGGTLFRGELFF. In nucleotides, the CDR3 is TGCAGTGCTAGAGGTGGCGGGGGTACCCTCTTCCGGGGGGAGCTGTTTTTT.

The sample holds many counts of this clonotype. The chain combines TRBV6-2 or TRBV6-3 with TRBJ2-7; D is possibly TRBD2 (5 bases). Germline loops: CDR1 MNHEY, CDR2 SVGEGT. The V gene lost 4 bases and the J gene lost 5 bases, with 12 bases spanning the gap. CDR3 length: 13 amino acids. The DNA for the CDR3 is TGTGCCAGCAGTTTTTTCGGGATCCACGAGCAGTACTTC. Encoded protein: CASSFFGIHEQYF.

CDR3 nucleotide sequence: TGTGCCATCAGTGGGACCTCAGGGAGCTCCTACGAGCAGTACTTC. Protein product: CAISGTSGSSYEQYF. V is TRBV10-3 and J is TRBJ2-7; D possibly matches TRBD1 or TRBD2 (5 bases each). The CDR3 has 15 amino acids. Germline CDR1 reads ENHRY; CDR2 reads SYGVKD. V dropped 4 bases and J dropped 0 bases, with 13 bases sitting between them.

V gene TRBV28 combines with J gene TRBJ2-7, with D maybe TRBD1 (7 bases). Germline CDR1 is MDHEN and CDR2 is SYDVKM. V shed 2 bases and J shed 2 bases, with 16 bases lying between them. CDR3 length equals 16 residues. The CDR3 DNA reads TGTGCCAGCAGTTTAGGAGGGGGCACGACGACCTACGAGCAGTACTTC. Translating gives CASSLGGGTTTYEQYF.

As regards this clonotype: A clone one base away is much larger, so this may be a read error. The V gene is TRBV20-1, the J gene TRBJ2-6; D call uncertain. From germline, CDR1 is DFQATT and CDR2 SNEGSKA (reference sequence). The CDR3 spans 15 residues. The CDR3 loop reads CSAGDSRTGANVLTF. The CDR3, as DNA: TGCAGTGCTGGAGATTCGAGAACGGGGGCCAACGTCCTGACTTTC.

V is TRBV6-1 and J is TRBJ1-5, with D uncertain. Trimming left V 6 bases short and J 6 bases short, with 18 bases between. This CDR3 has 15 amino acids. Germline loops: CDR1 MNHNS, CDR2 SASEGT. The CDR3 loop is CASSLFSVGGQPQHF. CDR3 nucleotides: TGTGCCAGCAGCCTATTTTCGGTCGGAGGTCAGCCCCAGCATTTT.

This clonotype was seen only a few times. A read error is possible here, since a much larger clone lies one base away. The J gene is TRBJ2-1, the V gene TRBV6-5; TRBD1 might be the D (6 bases). Trimming stripped 3 bases from V and 10 bases from J, with 16 bases between. The CDR3 runs 14 residues. Germline assignment: CDR1 MNHEY and CDR2 SVGAGI. The CDR3 loop is CASSYGQLGYEQFF. The CDR3 region has the DNA TGTGCCAGCAGTTATGGACAGCTTGGGTACGAGCAGTTCTTC.

A word on this clonotype: An end of the junction differs from the germline gene, which may be a read error. This rearrangement joins TRBV20-1 to TRBJ1-5; D remains ambiguous. CDR3 length: 14 amino acids. Looked up from germline, CDR1 is DFQATT and CDR2 is SNEGSKA (reference sequence). CDR3 sequence (DNA): TGCAGCGCTAACGGACTTTATAGCAATCAGCCCCAGCATTTT. Protein: CSANGLYSNQPQHF.

The table lists this clonotype with a few counts. The chain carries TRBV11-2 and TRBJ2-4; D remains ambiguous. The CDR3 runs to 14 residues. Germline-derived CDR1 and CDR2 are SGHAT and FQNNGV. Trimming cost V 1 base and J 13 bases, with 17 bases left between them. The CDR3 sequence: CASSLGAGSYGQYF. CDR3 sequence (DNA): TGTGCCAGCAGCTTAGGGGCTGGGTCCTACGGGCAGTACTTC.

This chain joins TRBV6-6 and TRBJ1-1; no firm D call. Germline CDR1 MNHNY, CDR2 SVGAGI (reference sequence). The CDR3 spans 14 residues. Deletions cut 6 bases from V and 0 bases from J, with 11 bases between. The CDR3 region has the DNA TGTGCCAGCAGCCCCTCGGGGATGAACACTGAAGCTTTCTTT. Translating it yields CASSPSGMNTEAFF.

The V gene is TRBV20-1, the J gene TRBJ2-2, with D possibly TRBD2 on 5 matching bases. CDR1 DFQATT and CDR2 SNEGSKA come from the germline V gene (reference sequence). The CDR3 contains 15 residues. Trimming took off 3 bases at V and 1 base at J, with 12 bases between the two ends. CDR3 sequence: CSARETIGNTGELFF. The CDR3 DNA follows: TGCAGTGCTAGGGAGACTATCGGGAACACCGGGGAGCTGTTTTTT.